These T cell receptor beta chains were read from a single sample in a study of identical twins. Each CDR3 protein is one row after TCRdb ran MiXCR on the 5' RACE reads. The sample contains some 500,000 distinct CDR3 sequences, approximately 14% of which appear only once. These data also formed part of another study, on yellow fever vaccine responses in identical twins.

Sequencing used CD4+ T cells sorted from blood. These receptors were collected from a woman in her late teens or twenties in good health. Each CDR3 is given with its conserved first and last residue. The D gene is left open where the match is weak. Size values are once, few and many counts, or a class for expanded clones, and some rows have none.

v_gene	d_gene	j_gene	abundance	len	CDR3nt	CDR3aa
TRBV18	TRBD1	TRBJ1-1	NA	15	TGTGCCAGCTCACGACGACAGGGGGGGAACACTGAAGCTTTCTTT	CASSRRQGGNTEAFF
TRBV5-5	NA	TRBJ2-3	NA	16	TGTGCCAGCAGCTTGTTTTCAGGGTCGGCGGCAGATACGCAGTATTTT	CASSLFSGSAADTQYF
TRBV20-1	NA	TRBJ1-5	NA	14	TGCAGTGTCAGATTCGGGGGGCGCGATCAGCCCCAGCATTTT	CSVRFGGRDQPQHF
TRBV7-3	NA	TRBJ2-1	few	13	TGTGCCAGCAGCCCCTCCCGTAACAATGAGCAGTTCTTC	CASSPSRNNEQFF
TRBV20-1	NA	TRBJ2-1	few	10	TGCAGTGCTGGAATTAATGAGCAGTTCTTC	CSAGINEQFF
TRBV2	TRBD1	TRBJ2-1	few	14	TGTGCCAGCAGTGATGGGACAGTATACAATGAGCAGTTCTTC	CASSDGTVYNEQFF
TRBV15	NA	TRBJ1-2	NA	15	TGTGCCACCAGCAGAGATTCCCAGGGGAACTATGGCTACACCTTC	CATSRDSQGNYGYTF
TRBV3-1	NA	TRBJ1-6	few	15	TGTGCCAGCAGCCACTCTGTGGTTGGGGAGTCACCCCTCCACTTT	CASSHSVVGESPLHF
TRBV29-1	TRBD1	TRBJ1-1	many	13	TGCAGCGTGGGACAGCCCCGAGACACTGAAGCTTTCTTT	CSVGQPRDTEAFF
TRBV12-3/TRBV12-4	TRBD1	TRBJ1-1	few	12	TGTGCCAGCAGTACCCGACAGGGTGAAGCTTTCTTT	CASSTRQGEAFF
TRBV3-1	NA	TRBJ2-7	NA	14	TGTGCCAGCAGCCAACAGATAACCGGATACGAGCAGTACTTC	CASSQQITGYEQYF
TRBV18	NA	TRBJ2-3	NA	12	TGTGCCAGCTCACCAAGGTCAGATACGCAGTATTTT	CASSPRSDTQYF
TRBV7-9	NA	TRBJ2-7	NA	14	TGTGCCAGCAGCGCGGGACAGAGCTCCTACGAGCAGTACTTC	CASSAGQSSYEQYF
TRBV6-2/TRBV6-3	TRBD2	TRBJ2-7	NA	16	TGTGCCAGCAGTCCCGATCGACTAGCGGGCAACTACGAGCAGTACTTC	CASSPDRLAGNYEQYF
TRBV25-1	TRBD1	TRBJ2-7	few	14	TGTGCCAGCAGTGAACCGGGACAGTTCTACGAGCAGTACTTC	CASSEPGQFYEQYF
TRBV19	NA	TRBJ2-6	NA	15	TGTGCCAGTAGTATTGGTACATCTGGGGCCAACGTCCTGACTTTC	CASSIGTSGANVLTF
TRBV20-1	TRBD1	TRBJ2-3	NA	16	TGCAGTGCTAGAGATCTGGGGACAGGGGCCCGAGATACGCAGTATTTT	CSARDLGTGARDTQYF